Listed here are 21 T cell receptor beta chains from one sample, sequenced in a study of Ad26.COV2.S vaccination and SARS-CoV-2 variants. The treatment is: 15 to 20 received Ad26.COV2.S at low or high dose, single or two shots; roughly 5 received placebo; per-sample allocation not given. Collection of samples fell on day 63 after the first vaccine or placebo injection. The assay was immunoSEQ multiplex PCR, and TCRdb's table has in-frame clones only and misses some. The sample yields hundreds of thousands of clones, approximately 84% seen once. Sample: peripheral blood, taken in a trial of Ad26.COV2.S vaccine versus placebo. All receptors derive from a person aged 18 to 65 who received the Ad26.COV2.S COVID-19 vaccine or a placebo.

This chain links TRBV28 with TRBJ1-1; no clear D gene. Germline CDR1 and CDR2: MDHEN and SYDVKM. V lost 11 bases and J lost 4, with 17 bases in between. The CDR3 contains 13 residues. DNA of the CDR3: TGTGCCGCCCAGTCGGGTTGGGGCACTGAAGCTTTCTTT. Translation: CAAQSGWGTEAFF.

This chain uses TRBV11-2 with TRBJ1-5; 7 bases match TRBD1. The CDR3 totals 14 residues. Germline loops: CDR1 SGHAT, CDR2 FQNNGV. V lost 5 bases and J lost 2; bases outside the gene matches: 3. The chain's CDR3 is CASSPDRGNQPQHF. The CDR3 DNA is TGTGCCAGCAGCCCAGACAGGGGCAATCAGCCCCAGCATTTT.

The gene calls are TRBV27 and TRBJ2-7; D unclear. The CDR3 has 13 amino acids. Per germline, CDR1 MNHEY and CDR2 SMNVEV (reference sequence). Trimming took 5 bases from V and 4 from J, leaving 12 bases between them. The DNA of the CDR3 is TGTGCCAGCAGTGGGAACCCTCGGTACGAGCAGTACTTC. Amino acids: CASSGNPRYEQYF.

The chain links TRBV11-3 to TRBJ2-5; 10 bases line up with TRBD2. This CDR3 spans 15 amino acids. V shed 1 base, J shed 2 bases, and the junction held 1 base outside the gene matches. From germline, CDR1 is SGHNT and CDR2 YENEEA. The CDR3 sequence: CASSLVSGGQETQYF. The CDR3 bases are TGTGCCAGCAGCTTAGTTAGCGGGGGGCAAGAGACCCAGTACTTC.

The chain employs TRBV7-8 and TRBJ2-1, with TRBD1 matching over 7 bases. The germline V gene encodes CDR1 SGHVS and CDR2 FQNEAQ. The ends lost 1 base at V and 7 bases at J; junction bases unmatched: 4. The CDR3 is 14 amino acids. The DNA of the CDR3 is TGTGCCAGCAGCTTAGACGGCAGGGGGAATGAGCAGTTCTTC. Residues: CASSLDGRGNEQFF.

This chain joins TRBV7-9 and TRBJ2-5; no clear D. V was cut by 5 bases and J by 5 bases, with 15 bases left in between. Germline V CDR1 and CDR2: SEHNR, FQNEAQ (reference sequence). This CDR3 comprises 14 residues. CDR3 bases: TGTGCCAGCAGCCCCGACCAGAGCTGGGAGACCCAGTACTTC. It yields the protein CASSPDQSWETQYF.

A few counts support this clone. The rearrangement joins TRBV2 to TRBJ2-7, with D tentatively TRBD1 or TRBD2 (5 bases each). The V and J ends lost 6 bases and 7 bases respectively, with 13 bases between them. This CDR3 is 12 amino acids long. Germline V gives CDR1 SNHLY, CDR2 FYNNEI. CDR3 sequence: CASRPGPREQYF. The CDR3 nucleotides are TGTGCCAGCAGGCCGGGACCTCGGGAGCAGTACTTC.

The rearrangement joins TRBV6-1 to TRBJ1-4; D is perhaps TRBD1 (5 bases). Trimming took off 1 base at V and 0 bases at J, with 12 bases between the two ends. CDR3 length: 17 residues. CDR1 MNHNS and CDR2 SASEGT come from the germline V gene. CDR3 sequence (DNA): TGTGCCAGCAGTGAAGAGGAGGGGCCAGCAACTAATGAAAAACTGTTTTTT. As protein: CASSEEEGPATNEKLFF.

The chain uses TRBV2 and TRBJ1-6; D is perhaps TRBD1 (6 bases). The CDR3 is 13 residues long. Trimming took 6 bases from V and 8 from J, leaving 11 bases between them. The germline V gene has CDR1 SNHLY and CDR2 FYNNEI. Written as DNA, the CDR3 is TGTGCCAGCAGGACAGGTGGGGATTCACCCCTCCACTTT. Its protein is CASRTGGDSPLHF.

V and J are TRBV3-1 (or the pseudogene TRBV3-2) and TRBJ2-1; D is possibly TRBD2 (5 bases). From germline, CDR1 is LGHDT and CDR2 YNNKEL (reference sequence). This CDR3 has 14 residues. The V and J ends lost 1 base and 9 bases respectively, with 13 bases between them. Here the CDR3 DNA reads TGTGCCAGCAGCCAAGCGGGGTCCCGTATTGAGCAGTTCTTC. This sequence encodes CASSQAGSRIEQFF.

The J gene is TRBJ2-3, the V gene TRBV3-1 (or the pseudogene TRBV3-2); D not certain. The germline gives CDR1 LGHDT, CDR2 YNNKEL (reference sequence). The CDR3 spans 15 residues. With 0 bases removed from V and 1 base from J, the gap between germline ends came to 8 bases. The CDR3 nucleotides are TGTGCCAGCAGCCAAGATCCGGTGGGCACAGATACGCAGTATTTT. Its translation: CASSQDPVGTDTQYF.

This clone was recorded only once. This chain connects TRBV6-5 to TRBJ2-2; TRBD1 matches 8 bases. This CDR3 contains 14 residues. V lost 7 bases, J lost 5 bases, and 6 bases stayed unmatched. Germline CDR1 MNHEY, CDR2 SVGAGI. CDR3 amino acids: CASTRTGQTGELFF. The CDR3 bases are TGTGCCAGCACCAGGACAGGGCAAACCGGGGAGCTGTTTTTT.

This chain links TRBV18 with TRBJ2-2; D may be TRBD1 (5 bases). This CDR3 is 18 amino acids long. Germline V gene sequence: CDR1 KGHSH, CDR2 LQKENI. Trimming took off 0 bases at V and 3 bases at J, with 17 bases between the two ends. The CDR3 here is CASSPPGSWQGDTGELFF. Here the CDR3 DNA reads TGTGCCAGCTCACCACCGGGCTCTTGGCAGGGCGACACCGGGGAGCTGTTTTTT.

Only a few counts were recorded for this clone. The genes are TRBV28 and TRBJ1-5; no clear D. The length of the CDR3 is 13 residues. The V gene lost 6 bases and the J gene lost 4 bases, with 10 bases spanning the gap. CDR1 and CDR2 from the germline V gene are MDHEN and SYDVKM. For the CDR3, the DNA is TGTGCCAGCAGATCCGGACCGAATCAGCCCCAGCATTTT. It specifies CASRSGPNQPQHF.

The J gene is TRBJ2-2, the V gene TRBV9; 10 bases match TRBD1. There are 17 residues in the CDR3. Germline CDR1 reads SGDLS; CDR2 reads YYNGEE. With 0 bases clipped from V and 7 bases from J, the junction kept 9 bases outside the gene matches. CDR3 residues: CASSVARDRGLGGELFF. The CDR3 coding sequence is TGTGCCAGCAGCGTAGCGAGGGACAGGGGATTAGGCGGGGAGCTGTTTTTT.

This clone was counted a single time. The chain has TRBV15 and TRBJ2-7; TRBD1 is a possible D gene (6 bases). V was clipped by 2 bases and J by 7 bases, with 18 bases between them. CDR3 size: 15 residues. CDR1 and CDR2 from the germline V gene are LNHNV and YYDKDF (reference sequence). In DNA, the CDR3 is TGTGCCACCAGCAGATCCCGGGACATCGCCGGGGAGCAGTACTTC. Its protein product is CATSRSRDIAGEQYF.

The V call is TRBV27, the J call TRBJ2-1; perhaps TRBD2 as D (6 bases). The CDR3 is made up of 15 amino acids. Trimming shortened V by 4 bases and J by 9 bases, and 19 bases separated the two germline ends. The germline V gene has CDR1 MNHEY and CDR2 SMNVEV (reference sequence). CDR3 sequence (DNA): TGTGCCAGCAGTTCCCTGACTAGTTTGTTCCGTGAGCAGTTCTTC. Translated: CASSSLTSLFREQFF.

This clone has just a few counts. J is TRBJ1-1 and V is TRBV28; possibly TRBD1 for D (6 bases). V was shortened by 7 bases and J by 0 bases, with 9 bases between the two germline ends. The CDR3 is made up of 13 amino acids. CDR1 is MDHEN, CDR2 SYDVKM, per germline. CDR3 sequence (DNA): TGTGCCAGCACTCGACAGGTGAACACTGAAGCTTTCTTT. Amino acid sequence: CASTRQVNTEAFF.

The chain couples TRBV9 to TRBJ2-1; D remains ambiguous. V lost 0 bases and J lost 8, with 9 bases in between. The CDR3 runs to 13 residues. The germline V gene encodes CDR1 SGDLS and CDR2 YYNGEE. The CDR3 DNA reads TGTGCCAGCAGCGTAGGGGTCAGCGATGAGCAGTTCTTC. Its protein product is CASSVGVSDEQFF.

The chain employs TRBV7-2 and TRBJ1-4, with D perhaps TRBD1 (5 bases). The CDR3 length is 16 residues. Trimming removed 1 base at V and 8 bases at J, with 17 bases between. The germline CDR1 and CDR2 sequences are SGHTA and FQGNSA. In nucleotides, the CDR3 is TGTGCCAGCAGCTTAGGGAGGCGTGGGGAGGGGGAAAAACTGTTTTTT. The encoded protein is CASSLGRRGEGEKLFF.

The rearrangement uses TRBV7-9 and TRBJ1-5, with unresolved D. Germline CDR1 SEHNR, CDR2 FQNEAQ (reference sequence). Between the trimmed V and J ends, which lost 1 base and 5 bases, there was a span of 9 bases. CDR3 length equals 14 residues. The CDR3 region has the DNA TGTGCCAGCAGCTTAGATAGGCAGGATCAGCCCCAGCATTTT. Residues: CASSLDRQDQPQHF.